The clone carrying this TCR beta chain has at least ten counts. Germline and junction disagree at one end, which may indicate a read error. The CDR3 length is 13 residues. CDR1 SEHNR and CDR2 FQNEAQ come from the germline V gene (reference sequence). This sample was taken from a study of CD8+CD57+ T cells in acquired aplastic anemia. The patients chosen for sequencing had shown expansion of CD8+CD57+ cells (detected by flow cytometry). Each patient gave a blood sample that was collected before any therapy had been received. Genomic DNA constituted the template upon which TCR beta VDJ and CDR3 profiling was performed. TCRdb reprocessed the reads via MiXCR and lists one record per CDR3 protein. There are around 80,000 distinct CDR3 sequences in the sample; about 70% occur only once, and 65% to 85% lies in the top ten.

The sequencing input was sorted CD4+, CD8+, or CD8+CD57+ T cells (not recorded which) from PBMCs. The chain is built from TRBV7-9 and TRBJ2-7; D call uncertain. This receptor was taken from a human donor with aplastic anemia. For the CDR3, the DNA is TGCGCCAGCAGCTTGGCCTCGACCTACGAGCAGTACTTC. Protein sequence: CASSLASTYEQYF.